The 10 T cell receptor beta chains listed next were all sequenced from one sample in a study of blood T cell repertoires in COVID-19. TCRdb's copy holds only in-frame clones and misses some; the assay was immunoSEQ multiplex PCR. This sample has around 290,000 clones, with approximately 90% found just once. The specimen sequenced was PBMCs or T cells enriched from blood (not recorded which). These receptors came from a woman in her thirties who had recovered from COVID-19.

The genes are TRBV10-3 and TRBJ1-1; no reliable D call. Trimming removed 3 bases at V and 4 bases at J, with 6 bases between. CDR3 length: 12 amino acids. CDR1 ENHRY and CDR2 SYGVKD come from the germline V gene. The CDR3: CAISERSTEAFF. The CDR3 DNA sequence: TGTGCCATCAGTGAACGGAGCACTGAAGCTTTCTTT.

J is TRBJ2-2 and V is TRBV7-9; tentatively, D is TRBD1 (6 bases). Germline-derived CDR1 and CDR2 are SEHNR and FQNEAQ (reference sequence). V gave up 1 base and J gave up 6 bases, with 12 bases separating them. The CDR3 sequence is 15 residues long. The DNA for the CDR3 is TGTGCCAGCAGCTTAGATCAGGGGTATTCCGGGGAGCTGTTTTTT. Translating gives CASSLDQGYSGELFF.

The rearrangement joins TRBV24-1 to TRBJ1-5; 7 nucleotides align to TRBD1. The CDR3 is 12 residues long. The V gene end was trimmed by 6 bases and the J gene end by 7 bases; junction bases not matched to a gene: 2. Germline values: CDR1 KGHDR, CDR2 SFDVKD. CDR3 in DNA: TGTGCCACCAGTCGGACAGGCCAGCCCCAGCATTTT. It yields the protein CATSRTGQPQHF.

The chain employs TRBV2 and TRBJ2-7; 10 bases are shared with TRBD2. J lost 7 bases, V lost 2 bases, and 8 bases had no gene match. The CDR3 consists of 15 residues. Germline lookup yields CDR1 SNHLY and CDR2 FYNNEI. The CDR3 sequence is CASSERSGRAEEQYF. The CDR3 DNA reads as TGTGCCAGCAGTGAACGAAGCGGGAGGGCCGAAGAGCAGTACTTC. Full variable domain (rest looked up from reference TRBV2 and TRBJ2-7): EPEVTQTPSHQVTQMGQEVILRCVPISNHLYFYWYRQILGQKVEFLVSFYNNEISEKSEIFDDQFSVERPDGSNFTLKIRSTKLEDSAMYFCASSERSGRAEEQYFGPGTRLTVT.

J is TRBJ2-1 and V is TRBV6-2 or TRBV6-3; 7 bases are shared with TRBD2. The CDR3 has 17 amino acids. Germline CDR1 MNHEY, CDR2 SVGEGT. V dropped 4 bases and J dropped 5; count of bases not matched to a gene: 14. The CDR3 bases are TGTGCCAGCAGTTCCCCATTCCTCCCTAGCGGAGACAATGAGCAGTTCTTC. The encoded protein is CASSSPFLPSGDNEQFF.

This clone came up once. CDR3 sequence (DNA): TGTGCCACCAGCACCAGGACAGGGGGCTACAATGAGCAGTTCTTC. Translated: CATSTRTGGYNEQFF. The gene calls are TRBV15 and TRBJ2-1; TRBD1 matches at 10 bases. From germline, CDR1 is LNHNV and CDR2 YYDKDF (reference sequence). The V and J ends lost 4 bases and 3 bases, in that order; junction bases with no gene match: 3. CDR3 length equals 15 residues.

This chain links TRBV30 with TRBJ1-2, with D possibly matching TRBD1 (5 bases). The CDR3 is 15 residues long. Germline V gives CDR1 GTSNPN, CDR2 SVGIG (reference sequence). V lost 5 bases and J lost 6, with 22 bases in between. CDR3 in DNA: TGTGCCTGGGCCCTGGGGCCGCCGGCTCAAGATGGCTACACCTTC. Its translation: CAWALGPPAQDGYTF. Combining the CDR3 with reference TRBV30 and TRBJ1-2 gives the whole variable domain SQTIHQWPATLVQPVGSPLSLECTVEGTSNPNLYWYRQAAGRGLQLLFYSVGIGQISSEVPQNLSASRPQDRQFILSSKKLLLSDSGFYLCAWALGPPAQDGYTFGSGTRLTVV.

This clone was seen just once. V gene TRBV16 combines with J gene TRBJ2-5, with D perhaps matching TRBD1 (5 bases). Trimming removed 4 bases from V and 4 bases from J, with 16 bases in between. The CDR3 length is 15 residues. Germline-derived CDR1 and CDR2 are KGHSY and FQNENV. The DNA for the CDR3 is TGTGCCAGCAGCCCCTCAGCTGGGGCAGGAGAGACCCAGTACTTC. It yields the protein CASSPSAGAGETQYF.

Here the CDR3 reads CAISDTRRLNTEAFF. As DNA, the CDR3 is TGTGCCATCAGTGACACTAGGCGGCTGAACACTGAAGCTTTCTTT. V usage is TRBV10-3 and J usage is TRBJ1-1; D is unclear. Trimming stripped 3 bases from V and 0 bases from J, with 11 bases between. The CDR3 length is 15 residues. CDR1 ENHRY and CDR2 SYGVKD come from the germline V gene.

This clone was seen a few times. V is TRBV28 and J is TRBJ1-2; 8 bases match TRBD1. This CDR3 comprises 12 residues. J was trimmed by 9 bases and V by 4 bases; bases with no gene match: 4. Germline V gene lookup returns CDR1 MDHEN and CDR2 SYDVKM. The CDR3 here is CASSSQGGSYTF. Written as DNA, the CDR3 is TGTGCCAGCAGTTCACAGGGGGGAAGCTACACCTTC.